The T cell receptor (beta chain) described here comes from a study of human T cells and chemical hapten exposure. Study overall: Cases of alopecia areata, totalis or universalis occurred in a predominantly female patient group. Points from the study as a whole: Expanded TCRs produced significantly more large CDR3 similarity clusters than controls did.

This clonotype was detected many times. Its antigen is unknown. The CDR3 extends over 14 amino acids. The germline V and J ends were trimmed by 4 bases and 4 bases, with 13 bases remaining between them. The germline CDR1 and CDR2 sequences are LGHDT and YNNKEL (reference sequence). Separate cDNA molecules received unique molecular identifiers, which the library attached to them. TCRdb reprocessed the RACE reads with MiXCR, giving one entry per CDR3 protein. The sample lists 75,000 to 95,000 distinct CDR3 sequences, about an eighth occurring once. The time point was: patch test 1, 2 weeks after DPC sensitization. Documented treatment: therapeutic diphenylcyclopropenone sensitization with weekly scalp DPC.

The gene calls are TRBV3-1 and TRBJ1-2, with D unclear. The source of this sequence is an older woman with alopecia areata. Some clones in this sample may be carry-over from other donors' samples. Specimen: whole blood, collected in connection with sensitization to the hapten diphenylcyclopropenone (DPC). The CDR3 DNA sequence: TGTGCCAGCAGCCGCGCAGGTCTACCCTATGGCTACACCTTC. Amino acids: CASSRAGLPYGYTF.